Following are 29 T cell receptor beta chains from one sample sequenced in a study of blood T cell repertoires in COVID-19 (dated by TCRdb to 2018 to 2020). Library preparation used the immunoSEQ multiplex PCR assay. TCRdb provides this immuneACCESS table in a form limited to in-frame rearrangements. Some clones are lacking; in checked studies, under half of them reflect an unresolved V gene, and why the rest are absent is not known. The sample has under 95,000 clones on record, 82% of them singletons. 0.95% to 1.5% of the sample is in the top ten clones. Sequencing used peripheral blood. The receptor set was obtained from a woman aged 80 or over with acute or convalescent COVID-19.

This sequence joins TRBV6-4 and TRBJ2-1, with D possibly TRBD1 on 5 matching bases. The CDR3 spans 14 residues. V was pared by 2 bases and J by 2 bases, with 7 bases between. In germline, CDR1 is MRHNA, CDR2 SNTAGT. CDR3 sequence: CASSDRGAYNEQFF. The CDR3 coding sequence is TGTGCCAGCAGTGACAGGGGTGCCTACAATGAGCAGTTCTTC.

CDR3 protein: CASSLLPSGGTDTQYF. In DNA, the CDR3 is TGTGCCAGCAGCTTACTTCCTAGCGGAGGCACAGATACGCAGTATTTT. The chain uses TRBV3-1 (or the pseudogene TRBV3-2) and TRBJ2-3, with 7 nucleotides matching TRBD2. Germline loops: CDR1 LGHDT, CDR2 YNNKEL (reference sequence). The CDR3 has 16 amino acids. With V trimmed by 5 bases and J by 1 base, 9 bases remained unmatched.

V is TRBV5-6 and J is TRBJ2-7; D uncertain. The CDR3 runs 12 residues. V lost 1 base and J 3 bases, leaving 5 bases between the germline ends. Germline V CDR1 and CDR2: SGHDT, YYEEEE. CDR3 loop: CASSLNSYEQYF. CDR3 DNA sequence: TGTGCCAGCAGCTTGAACAGCTACGAGCAGTACTTC.

The chain links TRBV3-1 (or the pseudogene TRBV3-2) to TRBJ1-2, with D possibly matching TRBD1 (6 bases). The CDR3 is 12 amino acids. Germline assignment: CDR1 LGHDT and CDR2 YNNKEL (reference sequence). Trimming removed 3 bases from V and 6 bases from J, with 8 bases in between. CDR3 DNA sequence: TGTGCCAGCAGCCAGGGGGCTAATGGCTACACCTTC. Its protein product is CASSQGANGYTF.

The V call is TRBV10-3, the J call TRBJ1-5; 7 bases map to TRBD1. V dropped 3 bases and J dropped 0; count of bases not matched to a gene: 2. Germline V gene lookup returns CDR1 ENHRY and CDR2 SYGVKD. This CDR3 comprises 15 residues. The CDR3 region has the DNA TGTGCCATCAGTGAAGACAGGGCTAGCAATCAGCCCCAGCATTTT. Its translation is CAISEDRASNQPQHF.

The J gene is TRBJ2-3, the V gene TRBV5-1, with 7 bases identical to TRBD2. The CDR3 has 16 amino acids. Germline V gene data show CDR1 as SGHRS and CDR2 as YFSETQ. Unmatched junction bases numbered 7, after V lost 3 bases and J lost 0 bases. The CDR3 protein is CASSWGGRQSTDTQYF. The CDR3 nucleotides read TGCGCCAGCAGCTGGGGGGGACGGCAGAGCACAGATACGCAGTATTTT.

The chain carries TRBV5-1 and TRBJ2-7; TRBD1 aligns across 7 bases. The CDR3 runs to 15 residues. CDR1 and CDR2 (germline): SGHRS, YFSETQ. V trimming: 2 bases; J trimming: 2 bases; junction bases outside the gene matches: 7. CDR3 in DNA: TGCGCCAGCAGCTTAGAGGGACAGTGGGCCTACGAGCAGTACTTC. Its protein is CASSLEGQWAYEQYF.

This clone was picked up one time. This rearrangement joins TRBV6-5 to TRBJ1-3; 8 positions match TRBD1. The V gene end was trimmed by 8 bases and the J gene end by 0 bases; junction bases not matched to a gene: 3. Looked up from germline, CDR1 is MNHEY and CDR2 is SVGAGI. CDR3 length equals 14 residues. CDR3 DNA sequence: TGTGCCAGCGGGACAGGCTTCTCTGGAAACACCATATATTTT. It is translated as CASGTGFSGNTIYF.

V and J are TRBV6-5 and TRBJ1-1; the D is unclear. Germline V gene lookup returns CDR1 MNHEY and CDR2 SVGAGI. V gave up 2 bases and J gave up 4 bases, with 17 bases separating them. CDR3 length equals 16 residues. The CDR3 spells CASSYGLGAQRTEAFF. CDR3 coding DNA: TGTGCCAGCAGTTACGGCTTGGGTGCCCAGCGCACTGAAGCTTTCTTT.

Note on this clone: Other DNA sequences of this sample code for an identical CDR3. The CDR3 coding sequence is TGTGCCAGCAGCCATACCGGGACAGGCCTTTACGAGCAGTACTTC. Its translation: CASSHTGTGLYEQYF. The chain combines TRBV3-1 (or the pseudogene TRBV3-2) with TRBJ2-7; 8 nucleotides match TRBD1. Germline loops: CDR1 LGHDT, CDR2 YNNKEL (reference sequence). The CDR3 sequence is 15 residues long. The trim removed 3 bases at V and 4 bases at J, leaving 8 bases unmatched.

The chain joins TRBV19 to TRBJ1-2, with TRBD1 identical over 8 bases. Germline lookup yields CDR1 LNHDA and CDR2 SQIVND (reference sequence). V trimming: 8 bases; J trimming: 7 bases; junction bases outside the gene matches: 18. CDR3 length: 16 residues. CDR3 residues: CASSDNGHRGEAGYTF. The CDR3 coding sequence is TGTGCCAGTTCTGATAACGGCCACAGGGGGGAGGCTGGCTACACCTTC.

In regard to this clone: In the same sample, other DNA sequences code for this CDR3. The chain joins TRBV18 to TRBJ1-1; TRBD1 matches at 8 bases. Germline lookup yields CDR1 KGHSH and CDR2 LQKENI. The CDR3 extends over 16 amino acids. V dropped 2 bases and J dropped 3; count of bases not matched to a gene: 8. CDR3 amino acids: CASSPMGPTGDTEAFF. Written as DNA, the CDR3 is TGTGCCAGCTCACCAATGGGACCGACAGGGGACACTGAAGCTTTCTTT.

The J gene is TRBJ1-2, the V gene TRBV4-1; no clear D gene. The length of the CDR3 is 14 residues. Germline V CDR1 and CDR2: MGHRA, YSYEKL. V lost 0 bases and J 4 bases, leaving 9 bases between the germline ends. Written as DNA, the CDR3 is TGCGCCAGCAGCCAAGATCTTGGGCCCTATGGCTACACCTTC. Amino acid sequence: CASSQDLGPYGYTF.

This rearrangement joins TRBV2 to TRBJ2-4; D gene uncertain. Germline-derived CDR1 and CDR2 are SNHLY and FYNNEI. The CDR3 contains 13 residues. The V gene lost 8 bases and the J gene lost 0 bases, with 8 bases spanning the gap. For the CDR3, the DNA is TGTGCCAGCGTGGAGCTAGCCAAAAACATTCAGTACTTC. Protein sequence: CASVELAKNIQYF.

This clone has only a few counts. CDR3 sequence (DNA): TGTGCCAGCATCCCGCAGGGGGCTATCAACACCGGGGAGCTGTTTTTT. Protein sequence: CASIPQGAINTGELFF. J is TRBJ2-2 and V is TRBV7-9; 8 nucleotides align to TRBD1. The length of the CDR3 is 16 residues. The V gene's germline CDR1 is SEHNR and CDR2 FQNEAQ (reference sequence). The trim removed 7 bases at V and 2 bases at J, leaving 9 bases unmatched.

This chain links TRBV2 with TRBJ2-7, with 7 nucleotides matching TRBD1. CDR3 length: 11 residues. The V and J ends lost 8 bases and 5 bases, in that order; junction bases with no gene match: 3. CDR1 SNHLY and CDR2 FYNNEI come from the germline V gene. CDR3 region: CASFGQDEQYF. The DNA of the CDR3 is TGTGCCAGCTTCGGACAGGACGAGCAGTACTTC.

The gene calls are TRBV30 and TRBJ1-5; no reliable D call. The CDR3 runs 14 residues. Germline CDR1 reads GTSNPN; CDR2 reads SVGIG (reference sequence). Trimming took 2 bases from V and 5 from J, leaving 13 bases between them. CDR3 nucleotide sequence: TGTGCCTGGAGTCCGAGGGAACCGGATCAGCCCCAGCATTTT. It translates to CAWSPREPDQPQHF.

The chain has TRBV5-1 and TRBJ1-2; D remains ambiguous. The CDR3 runs 16 residues. The V end lost 4 bases, the J end lost 0 bases, and 16 bases lay between the germline ends. Germline V gene sequence: CDR1 SGHRS, CDR2 YFSETQ. For the CDR3, the DNA is TGCGCCAGCAGCCAAACACCGACACCTGCTAACTATGGCTACACCTTC. Translating gives CASSQTPTPANYGYTF.

The CDR3 sequence is CASNRGHPGNTEAFF. In DNA, the CDR3 is TGTGCCAGTAACCGCGGACACCCGGGGAACACTGAAGCTTTCTTT. V is TRBV19 and J is TRBJ1-1, with D possibly matching TRBD1 (5 bases). V lost 7 bases and J lost 1, with 16 bases in between. The CDR3 runs to 15 residues. Germline V gives CDR1 LNHDA, CDR2 SQIVND (reference sequence).

This rearrangement joins TRBV2 to TRBJ1-2, with 7 bases identical to TRBD1. Per the germline V gene, CDR1 is SNHLY and CDR2 is FYNNEI. With V trimmed by 1 base and J by 7 bases, 9 bases remained unmatched. CDR3 size: 15 residues. This chain's CDR3 is CASSEGSAGGSGYTF. The CDR3 nucleotides are TGTGCCAGCAGTGAAGGTTCAGCAGGGGGTAGTGGCTACACCTTC. The whole variable domain, remainder taken from reference TRBV2 and TRBJ1-2, is EPEVTQTPSHQVTQMGQEVILRCVPISNHLYFYWYRQILGQKVEFLVSFYNNEISEKSEIFDDQFSVERPDGSNFTLKIRSTKLEDSAMYFCASSEGSAGGSGYTFGSGTRLTVV.

This chain joins TRBV28 and TRBJ2-1; D possibly corresponds to TRBD1 (7 bases). The CDR3 covers 11 residues. Trimming pared 6 bases from V and 12 bases from J, leaving 12 bases between. The germline V gene encodes CDR1 MDHEN and CDR2 SYDVKM. The CDR3 region has the DNA TGTGCCAGCAGCGGGCAGGGGGGGCAGTTCTTC. Translated, it gives CASSGQGGQFF.

V usage is TRBV6-5 and J usage is TRBJ2-2, with D perhaps matching TRBD1 (7 bases). The CDR3 contains 13 residues. The V end was cut by 10 bases, the J end by 4 bases, with 13 bases between. Germline V CDR1 and CDR2: MNHEY, SVGAGI. The CDR3 sequence: CATRQGLTGELFF. Written as DNA, the CDR3 is TGTGCCACCCGACAGGGACTCACCGGGGAGCTGTTTTTT.

CDR3 DNA sequence: TGCAGTGCTAGTTCCTATGGGCCGGGACAGGGTAAGCTGCGGGGCAATCAGCCCCAGCATTTT. It is translated as CSASSYGPGQGKLRGNQPQHF. The chain joins TRBV20-1 to TRBJ1-5; 9 nucleotides align to TRBD1. Germline CDR1 DFQATT, CDR2 SNEGSKA (reference sequence). V lost 3 bases and J lost 2; bases outside the gene matches: 23. CDR3 length: 21 residues.

The CDR3 reads CASSETTGGPNYGYTF. CDR3 coding DNA: TGTGCCAGCAGTGAAACGACAGGGGGTCCCAACTATGGCTACACCTTC. The gene calls are TRBV6-1 and TRBJ1-2; TRBD1 matches 9 bases. Per germline, CDR1 MNHNS and CDR2 SASEGT. The length of the CDR3 is 16 residues. V trimming: 2 bases; J trimming: 2 bases; junction bases outside the gene matches: 6.

The J gene is TRBJ2-1, the V gene TRBV11-2; TRBD2 is a possible D gene (5 bases). V was trimmed by 3 bases and J by 5 bases, leaving 8 bases between them. The CDR3 is made up of 13 amino acids. Germline CDR1 and CDR2: SGHAT and FQNNGV. In DNA form, the CDR3 reads TGTGCCAGCAGCTTTCGACTAAACAATGAGCAGTTCTTC. It encodes CASSFRLNNEQFF.

This clone was counted only a few times. The V and J genes are TRBV7-3 and TRBJ2-1, with D unclear. This CDR3 spans 13 amino acids. Germline-derived CDR1 and CDR2 are SGHTA and FQGTGA. The ends were cut back, 5 bases at V and 6 bases at J, with 11 bases in the middle. The CDR3 reads CASSNSGGNEQFF. CDR3 DNA: TGTGCCAGCAGCAACTCGGGTGGCAATGAGCAGTTCTTC. Drawing the rest from reference TRBV7-3 and TRBJ2-1, the complete variable domain is GAGVSQTPSNKVTEKGKYVELRCDPISGHTALYWYRQSLGQGPEFLIYFQGTGAADDSGLPNDRFFAVRPEGSVSTLKIQRTERGDSAVYLCASSNSGGNEQFFGPGTRLTVL.

The chain recombines TRBV12-5 with TRBJ1-4; D is unresolved. From germline, CDR1 is LGHNT and CDR2 FRNRAP. This CDR3 has 14 amino acids. Trimming shortened V by 3 bases and J by 0 bases, and 5 bases separated the two germline ends. CDR3 sequence (DNA): TGTGCTAGTGGTTTATCAGCAACTAATGAAAAACTGTTTTTT. Residues: CASGLSATNEKLFF.

The chain couples TRBV7-9 to TRBJ2-2, with a weak D call TRBD1 (6 bases). CDR1 and CDR2 (germline): SEHNR, FQNEAQ (reference sequence). The CDR3 extends over 15 amino acids. With 3 bases removed from V and 8 bases from J, the gap between germline ends came to 16 bases. The DNA for the CDR3 is TGTGCCAGCAGCTTCTTAGGGGGAGATTCGGGGGAGCTGTTTTTT. It translates to CASSFLGGDSGELFF.

The J gene is TRBJ1-4, the V gene TRBV6-5, with D perhaps matching TRBD1 (5 bases). This CDR3 is 15 amino acids long. The germline V gene encodes CDR1 MNHEY and CDR2 SVGAGI. V lost 5 bases to trimming and J lost 8 bases, with 18 bases between them. The CDR3 spells CASSPRVSGAEKLFF. The CDR3 nucleotides are TGTGCCAGCAGTCCCCGTGTCAGTGGGGCAGAAAAACTGTTTTTT.